This TCR beta chain was obtained from a study of cytomegalovirus exposure and HLA in healthy donors. Findings of the study overall: Overall, roughly 150 TCR beta chains were annotated as cytomegalovirus-associated. In a later analysis, V- and J-gene trimming of beta chains associated with a DCLRE1C missense variant, replicated independently. What TCR beta sequences reportedly achieved was accurate prediction of HLA-A and HLA-B alleles in most subjects.

The CDR3 totals 14 residues. CDR1 SNHLY and CDR2 FYNNEI come from the germline V gene. With V trimmed by 7 bases and J by 2 bases, 7 bases remained unmatched. Remarks on this clone: Its specificity is not known.

It was with 60 Vbeta and 13 Jbeta primers that the PCR ran. How the authors handled the data: In a later analysis, 79 million or so unique TCR beta chains included roughly 11 million shared by two or more donors. Clones were read by immunoSEQ multiplex PCR, and TCRdb kept only the in-frame ones, dropping some. V, J and clone size derive from that table, while D and trimming were established from the DNA sequence. Among approximately 190,000 clones listed, about four fifths were seen once. The sequenced sample consisted of PBMCs. The V and J genes are TRBV2 and TRBJ1-2, with TRBD1 identical over 7 bases. The TCR originated in a woman aged 50 to 65 in good health and CMV-seropositive. CDR3 sequence (DNA): TGTGCCAGCACCCCGGGACAGAGAAACTATGGCTACACCTTC. It specifies CASTPGQRNYGYTF.